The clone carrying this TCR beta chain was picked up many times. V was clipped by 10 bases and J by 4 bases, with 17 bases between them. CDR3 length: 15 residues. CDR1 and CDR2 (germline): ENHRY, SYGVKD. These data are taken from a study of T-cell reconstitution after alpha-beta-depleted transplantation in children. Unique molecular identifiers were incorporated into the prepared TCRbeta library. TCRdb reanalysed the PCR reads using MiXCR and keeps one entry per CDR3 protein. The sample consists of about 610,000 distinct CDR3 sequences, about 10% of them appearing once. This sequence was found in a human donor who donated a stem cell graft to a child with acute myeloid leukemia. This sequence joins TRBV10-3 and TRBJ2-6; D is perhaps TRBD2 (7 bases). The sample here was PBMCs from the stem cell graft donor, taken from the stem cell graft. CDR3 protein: CANVGGGPGANVLTF. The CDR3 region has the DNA TGTGCCAACGTGGGCGGGGGCCCGGGGGCCAACGTCCTGACTTTC.